The entry below describes one TCR beta chain. This sample is drawn from a study of cytotoxic CD8 clonotypes in ibrutinib-treated CLL. Method: immunoSEQ multiplex PCR; TCRdb's copy keeps in-frame clones and lacks some. The sample lists fewer than 400,000 clones, approximately 67% seen once, with under 8% in the top ten. V gave up 5 bases and J gave up 9 bases, with 11 bases separating them. CDR3 size: 12 residues. CDR1 and CDR2 (germline): SGHRS, YFSETQ. The sequence was obtained from a human donor with chronic lymphocytic leukemia. This specimen consisted of PBMCs, obtained after 36 months of ibrutinib treatment. This sequence joins TRBV5-1 and TRBJ2-2, with D possibly matching TRBD1 (6 bases). CDR3 sequence reads: CASRSGARELFF. The CDR3 nucleotides are TGCGCCAGCAGATCAGGGGCTAGGGAGCTGTTTTTT.